A single sample is the source of the 25 T cell receptor beta chains below, sequenced in a study of cytomegalovirus exposure and HLA in healthy donors. The PCR was carried out with 60 Vbeta primers and 13 Jbeta primers. Assay used: immunoSEQ multiplex PCR; TCRdb lists only in-frame clones, some missing. The table lists approximately 190,000 clones, around 87% of them singletons, with 1% to 1.5% in the top ten. The sample comprised PBMCs. The receptors derive from a man aged 25 to 40 in good health and CMV-seronegative.

The sample holds one count of this clone. V gene TRBV2 combines with J gene TRBJ2-7; the match to TRBD1 covers 9 bases. With 6 bases clipped from V and 3 bases from J, the junction kept 6 bases outside the gene matches. The germline V gene has CDR1 SNHLY and CDR2 FYNNEI. CDR3 size: 14 residues. The CDR3 DNA reads as TGTGCCAGCAGGGGGACAGGGTGGGTCTACGAGCAGTACTTC. Translated: CASRGTGWVYEQYF.

This chain connects TRBV7-8 to TRBJ2-1, with 7 bases matching TRBD2. CDR1 is SGHVS, CDR2 FQNEAQ, per germline. Germline trimming cut 1 base from V and 7 bases from J; bases unmatched to any gene: 7. CDR3 size: 15 residues. Here the CDR3 reads CASSLERDPRNEQFF. Written as DNA, the CDR3 is TGTGCCAGCAGCTTAGAGCGGGACCCGAGGAATGAGCAGTTCTTC.

V is TRBV29-1 and J is TRBJ2-3; weak D call: TRBD1 (5 bases). Trimming removed 8 bases from V and 0 bases from J, with 9 bases in between. Germline V CDR1 and CDR2: SQVTM, ANQGSEA. The CDR3 totals 12 residues. This CDR3 reads CSTDRSTDTQYF. CDR3 sequence (DNA): TGCAGCACTGACAGAAGCACAGATACGCAGTATTTT.

As regards this clone: In the same sample, other DNA sequences code for this CDR3. J is TRBJ1-2 and V is TRBV27; 8 positions match TRBD1. This CDR3 has 15 residues. Germline V CDR1 and CDR2: MNHEY, SMNVEV (reference sequence). Trimming took 5 bases from V and 3 from J; bases not matched to a gene: 8. The CDR3 DNA sequence: TGTGCCAGCAGTCAAGGACAGGGATTGGACTATGGCTACACCTTC. It specifies CASSQGQGLDYGYTF.

J is TRBJ2-3 and V is TRBV6-1; 9 bases map to TRBD2. This CDR3 has 16 residues. Germline V gene lookup returns CDR1 MNHNS and CDR2 SASEGT. Trimming at V came to 3 bases and at J to 3 bases, leaving 7 bases not matched to a gene. CDR3 sequence reads: CASSDVAGARTDTQYF. The CDR3 DNA sequence: TGTGCCAGCAGTGACGTAGCGGGAGCTAGGACAGATACGCAGTATTTT.

The chain links TRBV28 to TRBJ1-2, with TRBD1 matching over 8 bases. The CDR3 is made up of 14 amino acids. The ends lost 5 bases at V and 4 bases at J; junction bases unmatched: 6. CDR1 is MDHEN, CDR2 SYDVKM, per germline. In nucleotides, the CDR3 is TGTGCCAGCAGTGGGGACAGGCTCTCCTATGGCTACACCTTC. Translation gives CASSGDRLSYGYTF.

In regard to this clone: Within the sample, other DNA sequences also encode this same CDR3. The V call is TRBV5-1, the J call TRBJ2-3, with D perhaps TRBD1 (6 bases). CDR1 and CDR2 (germline): SGHRS, YFSETQ. Trimming took off 5 bases at V and 2 bases at J, with 15 bases between the two ends. The CDR3 has 15 amino acids. The CDR3: CASRLSAGVTDTQYF. In DNA form, the CDR3 reads TGCGCCAGCAGACTTTCGGCAGGGGTCACAGATACGCAGTATTTT.

The chain carries TRBV19 and TRBJ1-1; TRBD1 is a possible D gene (6 bases). CDR1 and CDR2 from the germline V gene are LNHDA and SQIVND (reference sequence). V was cut by 7 bases and J by 5 bases, with 17 bases left in between. The CDR3 runs 14 residues. For the CDR3, the DNA is TGTGCCAGTAAGCAGGGACAAACGCCGACTGAAGCTTTCTTT. It codes for CASKQGQTPTEAFF.

Comment on this clone: One end of the junction fails to match germline, which may point to a read error. The V call is TRBV6-5, the J call TRBJ2-1; D is unclear. The CDR3 loop spans 14 amino acids. Germline V gene lookup returns CDR1 MNHEY and CDR2 SVGAGI. In nucleotides, the CDR3 is TGTGCCAGCAGGCGCGTACAGCCCTACAATGAGCAGCTCTTC. Translated: CASRRVQPYNEQLF.

The CDR3 bases are TGTGCCAGCAGCGTCCGGGACAGGGTTTTGGGGACTCTCCCGAAGAGTTCCTACAATGAGCAGTTCTTC. The encoded protein is CASSVRDRVLGTLPKSSYNEQFF. The chain has TRBV9 and TRBJ2-1, with 9 positions matching TRBD1. CDR1 is SGDLS and CDR2 is YYNGEE in the germline V gene. There are 23 residues in the CDR3. V lost 2 bases and J lost 1; bases outside the gene matches: 25. The variable domain in full, with the rest retrieved from reference TRBV9 and TRBJ2-1, is DSGVTQTPKHLITATGQRVTLRCSPRSGDLSVYWYQQSLDQGLQFLIQYYNGEERAKGNILERFSAQQFPDLHSELNLSSLELGDSALYFCASSVRDRVLGTLPKSSYNEQFFGPGTRLTVL.

The chain links TRBV5-1 to TRBJ1-3; perhaps TRBD1 as D (5 bases). The CDR3 covers 17 residues. Germline V lookup: CDR1 SGHRS, CDR2 YFSETQ. V lost 2 bases to trimming and J lost 1 base, with 16 bases between them. CDR3 nucleotides: TGCGCCAGCAGCTTATCTGGGGCAGGAGAATCTGGAAACACCATATATTTT. It yields the protein CASSLSGAGESGNTIYF. Combining the CDR3 with reference TRBV5-1 and TRBJ1-3 gives the whole variable domain KAGVTQTPRYLIKTRGQQVTLSCSPISGHRSVSWYQQTPGQGLQFLFEYFSETQRNKGNFPGRFSGRQFSNSRSEMNVSTLELGDSALYLCASSLSGAGESGNTIYFGEGSWLTVV.

This rearrangement joins TRBV6-5 to TRBJ2-1, with TRBD2 matching over 11 bases. CDR1 and CDR2 (germline): MNHEY, SVGAGI. The V gene end was trimmed by 0 bases and the J gene end by 9 bases; junction bases not matched to a gene: 1. The CDR3 totals 14 residues. CDR3 DNA: TGTGCCAGCAGTTACTCGGGGACTAGCGGTGAGCAGTTCTTC. Its translation is CASSYSGTSGEQFF.

The chain couples TRBV9 to TRBJ2-1; 7 nucleotides line up with TRBD2. V dropped 3 bases and J dropped 5; count of bases not matched to a gene: 11. The germline gives CDR1 SGDLS, CDR2 YYNGEE. The CDR3 loop spans 16 amino acids. The CDR3 is CASSDFTGTTNNEQFF. CDR3 nucleotide sequence: TGTGCCAGCAGCGACTTTACCGGGACTACGAACAATGAGCAGTTCTTC.

V usage is TRBV23-1 and J usage is TRBJ1-4; TRBD1 might be the D (6 bases). TRBV23-1 is classed as an ORF, of uncertain function. The CDR3 extends over 16 amino acids. V dropped 0 bases and J dropped 8 bases, with 16 bases sitting between them. The DNA of the CDR3 is TGCGCCAGCAGTCAATCGCAAGGGGGAGAGGACGAAAAACTGTTTTTT. It is translated as CASSQSQGGEDEKLFF.

This chain joins TRBV27 and TRBJ2-5; no clear D gene. The length of the CDR3 is 14 residues. V lost 3 bases to trimming and J lost 4 bases, with 12 bases between them. Germline CDR1 MNHEY, CDR2 SMNVEV (reference sequence). CDR3 DNA sequence: TGTGCCAGCAGTTTGTCGGGTCTCCGAGAGACCCAGTACTTC. This translates into CASSLSGLRETQYF.

The V call is TRBV5-1, the J call TRBJ2-3; D not certain. CDR1 and CDR2 (germline): SGHRS, YFSETQ. V was clipped by 0 bases and J by 0 bases, with 8 bases between them. The CDR3 length is 15 residues. In DNA form, the CDR3 reads TGCGCCAGCAGCTTGGGTGGCAGGAGCACAGATACGCAGTATTTT. It encodes CASSLGGRSTDTQYF.

The chain links TRBV27 to TRBJ2-5, with 8 positions matching TRBD1. With V trimmed by 5 bases and J by 5 bases, 10 bases remained unmatched. The CDR3 loop spans 15 amino acids. CDR1 is MNHEY, CDR2 SMNVEV, per germline (reference sequence). The CDR3 nucleotides are TGTGCCAGCAGTCCAGTGCAGGGGGCAGGGGAGACCCAGTACTTC. It yields the protein CASSPVQGAGETQYF.

This chain joins TRBV4-2 and TRBJ1-2; D unclear. Looked up from germline, CDR1 is LGHNA and CDR2 is YNFKEQ. The V and J ends lost 0 bases and 5 bases respectively, with 13 bases between them. The CDR3 contains 15 residues. The CDR3 DNA reads TGTGCCAGCAGCCAAGACCCCCGGGGAAGATATGGCTACACCTTC. Its protein product is CASSQDPRGRYGYTF.

The CDR3 coding sequence is TGTGCCAGTAGCTCAGGCGGCAGCGGGAGGGGGGCGGATGGGACCCAGTACTTC. The encoded protein is CASSSGGSGRGADGTQYF. The chain links TRBV19 to TRBJ2-5; 10 nucleotides align to TRBD2. Germline CDR1 LNHDA, CDR2 SQIVND (reference sequence). The CDR3 is made up of 18 amino acids. The V and J ends lost 6 bases and 7 bases, in that order; junction bases with no gene match: 20. Together with reference TRBV19 and TRBJ2-5, the CDR3 gives the full variable domain: DGGITQSPKYLFRKEGQNVTLSCEQNLNHDAMYWYRQDPGQGLRLIYYSQIVNDFQKGDIAEGYSVSREKKESFPLTVTSAQKNPTAFYLCASSSGGSGRGADGTQYFGPGTRLLVL.

Written as DNA, the CDR3 is TGTGCCAGCAGTCCCGGACAGGGGGGTGTGAACACTGAAGCTTTCTTT. Translation gives CASSPGQGGVNTEAFF. The V gene is TRBV27, the J gene TRBJ1-1; 10 bases fit TRBD1. The CDR3 contains 16 residues. CDR1 and CDR2 from the germline V gene are MNHEY and SMNVEV (reference sequence). Unmatched junction bases numbered 6, after V lost 5 bases and J lost 0 bases.

This chain links TRBV20-1 with TRBJ1-2, with D possibly being TRBD1 (5 bases). V lost 2 bases and J 8 bases, leaving 9 bases between the germline ends. The CDR3 totals 11 residues. Germline values: CDR1 DFQATT, CDR2 SNEGSKA (reference sequence). The CDR3 region has the DNA TGCAGTGCTAGATGGGGGGAGGGCTACACCTTC. It is translated as CSARWGEGYTF.

This chain connects TRBV9 to TRBJ2-7; TRBD2 aligns across 11 bases. J was trimmed by 6 bases and V by 3 bases; bases with no gene match: 8. This CDR3 spans 15 amino acids. Germline lookup yields CDR1 SGDLS and CDR2 YYNGEE. CDR3 DNA: TGTGCCAGCAGCGCAGGACTAGCGGGTCGAGCCGAGCAGTACTTC. Protein product: CASSAGLAGRAEQYF.

The chain's CDR3 is CAPRGAHRSDTQYF. The CDR3 nucleotides read TGTGCCCCCAGAGGAGCCCACAGGTCAGATACGCAGTATTTT. The chain joins TRBV10-3 to TRBJ2-3, with D perhaps matching TRBD1 (5 bases). This CDR3 has 14 amino acids. V dropped 11 bases and J dropped 4 bases, with 19 bases sitting between them. The germline CDR1 and CDR2 sequences are ENHRY and SYGVKD.

The rearrangement joins TRBV5-5 to TRBJ2-6; a weak D match, TRBD2 (6 bases). The CDR3 covers 15 residues. Germline lookup yields CDR1 SGHKS and CDR2 YYEKEE (reference sequence). Trimming stripped 1 base from V and 2 bases from J, with 7 bases between. The DNA of the CDR3 is TGTGCCAGCAGCTTGCCGGGAGCTGGGGCCAACGTCCTGACTTTC. Protein product: CASSLPGAGANVLTF.

This rearrangement joins TRBV7-9 to TRBJ2-3; 14 bases agree with TRBD2. CDR1 and CDR2 (germline): SEHNR, FQNEAQ (reference sequence). Germline trimming cut 3 bases from V and 0 bases from J; bases unmatched to any gene: 5. The CDR3 covers 18 residues. CDR3 sequence reads: CASSLGLAGDFSTDTQYF. CDR3 bases: TGTGCCAGCAGCTTGGGACTAGCGGGAGACTTTAGCACAGATACGCAGTATTTT.